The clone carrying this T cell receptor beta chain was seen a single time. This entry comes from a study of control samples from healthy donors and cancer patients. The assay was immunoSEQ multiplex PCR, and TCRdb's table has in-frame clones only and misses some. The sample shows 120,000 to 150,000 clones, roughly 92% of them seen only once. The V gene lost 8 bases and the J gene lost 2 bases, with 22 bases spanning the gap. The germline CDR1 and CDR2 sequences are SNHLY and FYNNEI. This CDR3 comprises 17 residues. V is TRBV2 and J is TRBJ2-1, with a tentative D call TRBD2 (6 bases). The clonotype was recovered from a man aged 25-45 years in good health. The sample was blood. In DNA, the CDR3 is TGTGCCAGCCAAGGCGGGGACTCTATAATTACCTACAATGAGCAGTTCTTC. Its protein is CASQGGDSIITYNEQFF.